This entry describes one TCR beta chain. The antigen is not known. Patients with autoimmune history or systemic immunosuppression were excluded. The data were taken from a study of OX40 agonist ivuxolimab in advanced cancers. Across the study: Age averaged roughly 60 years (range about 20 to 80), and roughly 80% were male.

V was clipped by 6 bases and J by 5 bases; unmatched bases: 10. The germline V gene encodes CDR1 SGHNT and CDR2 YYREEE (reference sequence). CDR3 length: 16 amino acids. Overall study findings and caveats: In general, CD8+ T cells held more expanded clones than CD4+ did, on average.

Profiled with immunoSEQ multiplex PCR; TCRdb holds only in-frame clones, not every one. The sample yields 65,000 to 95,000 clones, 80% to 95% seen once. This chain uses TRBV5-4 with TRBJ2-1; 11 bases agree with TRBD1. The sequence was collected from an adult with an advanced solid tumor such as melanoma, head and neck, liver or kidney cancer. The sequencing used CD4+ or CD8+ T cells sorted from blood, collected in a trial of the OX40 agonist ivuxolimab. The DNA of the CDR3 is TGTGCCAGCATTCATCGGACAGGGGGCCGGGACAATGAGCAGTTCTTC. As protein: CASIHRTGGRDNEQFF. Full variable domain (outside the CDR3, taken from reference TRBV5-4 and TRBJ2-1): ETGVTQSPTHLIKTRGQQVTLRCSSQSGHNTVSWYQQALGQGPQFIFQYYREEENGRGNFPPRFSGLQFPNYSSELNVNALELDDSALYLCASIHRTGGRDNEQFFGPGTRLTVL.